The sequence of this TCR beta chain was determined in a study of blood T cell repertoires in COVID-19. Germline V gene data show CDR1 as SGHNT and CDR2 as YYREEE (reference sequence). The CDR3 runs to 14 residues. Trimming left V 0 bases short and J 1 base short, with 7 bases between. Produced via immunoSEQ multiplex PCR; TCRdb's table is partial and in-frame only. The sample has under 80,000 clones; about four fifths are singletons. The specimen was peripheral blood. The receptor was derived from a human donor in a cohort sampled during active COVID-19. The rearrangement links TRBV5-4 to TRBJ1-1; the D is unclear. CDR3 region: CASSLAQTNTEAFF. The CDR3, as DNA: TGTGCCAGCAGCTTGGCACAGACGAACACTGAAGCTTTCTTT. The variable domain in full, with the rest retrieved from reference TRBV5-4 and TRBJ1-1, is ETGVTQSPTHLIKTRGQQVTLRCSSQSGHNTVSWYQQALGQGPQFIFQYYREEENGRGNFPPRFSGLQFPNYSSELNVNALELDDSALYLCASSLAQTNTEAFFGQGTRLTVV.